This paragraph covers one T cell receptor (beta chain) sequence. This record belongs to a study of cytomegalovirus exposure and HLA in healthy donors. Amplification used 60 Vbeta primers and 13 Jbeta primers. Only in-frame clones appear in the TCRdb table, and some are missing; sequencing was by immunoSEQ multiplex PCR. Of hundreds of thousands of clones listed, approximately 78% are singletons. V was trimmed by 6 bases and J by 1 base, leaving 14 bases between them. This CDR3 has 15 amino acids. CDR1 and CDR2 from the germline V gene are MRHNA and SNTAGT. Material for sequencing was PBMCs. This chain uses TRBV6-4 with TRBJ2-3; the D gene is possibly TRBD2 (6 bases). The sequence derives from a boy aged 5-17 years in good health and CMV-seronegative. Written as DNA, the CDR3 is TGTGCCAGCAGCGTGGCTGCGGGGCGCACAGATACGCAGTATTTT. This encodes CASSVAAGRTDTQYF.